This is a list of T cell receptor beta chains from one sample in a study of T-cell memory formation after mild COVID-19. TCRdb re-called the 5' RACE reads through MiXCR, storing one row per CDR3 protein. The top ten hold over 9.5% of the sample, which has about 190,000 distinct CDR3 sequences, around 27% seen once. The sequenced material came from PBMCs or a T cell subset sorted from them (not recorded which). The receptor set was obtained from an adult woman who had mild COVID-19 (a few samples of this study predate the infection). Cell type and time point are not known. CDR3s include the opening cysteine and the closing phenylalanine or tryptophan. The order of the fields is J gene, D gene, CDR3 length, clone size, V gene, CDR3 protein, CDR3 DNA. The D gene is left open where the match is weak. For some rows the clone size is stated as once, few or many, or as a class when expanded; others skip it.

J: TRBJ2-7
D: .
length: 13
size: .
V: TRBV19
CDR3: CASSINIRYEQYF
DNA: TGTGCCAGTAGTATCAACATTCGCTACGAGCAGTACTTC

J: TRBJ1-1
D: .
length: 14
size: few
V: TRBV30
CDR3: CAWSVLDRNTEAFF
DNA: TGTGCCTGGAGTGTTTTGGACAGAAACACTGAAGCTTTCTTT

J: TRBJ2-4
D: TRBD1
length: 15
size: .
V: TRBV12-3/TRBV12-4
CDR3: CASSLWDRGKNIQYF
DNA: TGTGCCAGCAGTTTATGGGACAGGGGCAAAAACATTCAGTACTTC

J: TRBJ1-1
D: .
length: 14
size: once
V: TRBV6-1
CDR3: CASSLKGGPPWAFF
DNA: TGTGCCAGCAGCTTGAAGGGAGGTCCGCCCTGGGCTTTCTTT

J: TRBJ1-1
D: .
length: 13
size: .
V: TRBV18
CDR3: CASSPPSPQGAFF
DNA: TGTGCCAGCTCACCACCTTCGCCCCAGGGAGCTTTCTTT

J: TRBJ2-5
D: .
length: 13
size: .
V: TRBV7-3
CDR3: CASSLRREETQYF
DNA: TGTGCCAGCAGCTTAAGGCGGGAAGAGACCCAGTACTTC

J: TRBJ2-2
D: .
length: 14
size: .
V: TRBV3-1
CDR3: CASSQPRITGELFF
DNA: TGTGCCAGCAGCCAACCTCGAATCACCGGGGAGCTGTTTTTT

J: TRBJ1-1
D: TRBD1
length: 16
size: .
V: TRBV6-1
CDR3: CASSEPGDSRGTEAFF
DNA: TGTGCCAGCAGTGAACCTGGGGACAGTCGAGGGACTGAAGCTTTCTTT

J: TRBJ1-4
D: .
length: 15
size: .
V: TRBV2
CDR3: CASSEGGQVNEKLFF
DNA: TGTGCCAGCAGTGAAGGAGGACAAGTGAATGAAAAACTGTTTTTT

J: TRBJ1-1
D: .
length: 12
size: few
V: TRBV29-1
CDR3: CSVGPGNTEAFF
DNA: TGCAGCGTTGGTCCGGGGAACACTGAAGCTTTCTTT

J: TRBJ2-3
D: TRBD2
length: 19
size: .
V: TRBV27
CDR3: CASSGPSGLAGPLTDTQYF
DNA: TGTGCCAGCAGTGGGCCCTCGGGACTAGCGGGACCACTGACAGATACGCAGTATTTT

J: TRBJ2-3
D: TRBD2
length: 17
size: many
V: TRBV4-3
CDR3: CASSQVQTSGSTDTQYF
DNA: TGCGCCAGCAGCCAAGTCCAGACTAGCGGGAGCACAGATACGCAGTATTTT

J: TRBJ1-4
D: .
length: 14
size: few
V: TRBV5-5
CDR3: CASSPGPTNEKLFF
DNA: TGTGCCAGCAGCCCGGGGCCAACTAATGAAAAACTGTTTTTT

J: TRBJ2-1
D: TRBD1
length: 15
size: .
V: TRBV5-1
CDR3: CASSLGRDRASEQFF
DNA: TGCGCCAGCAGCTTGGGGCGGGACAGGGCCTCCGAGCAGTTCTTC

J: TRBJ2-7
D: .
length: 15
size: .
V: TRBV7-7
CDR3: CASSLRSGASYEQYF
DNA: TGTGCCAGCAGCTTAAGGTCCGGAGCCTCCTACGAGCAGTACTTC

J: TRBJ1-2
D: .
length: 14
size: few
V: TRBV18
CDR3: CASSPPGSGYGYTF
DNA: TGTGCCAGCTCACCACCAGGGAGCGGGTATGGCTACACCTTC

J: TRBJ2-1
D: .
length: 15
size: many
V: TRBV7-8
CDR3: CASSPRRGSYNEQFF
DNA: TGTGCCAGCAGCCCCCGCAGGGGATCCTACAATGAGCAGTTCTTC

J: TRBJ2-1
D: .
length: 11
size: few
V: TRBV5-3
CDR3: CARSLSNEQFF
DNA: TGTGCCAGAAGCCTCTCCAATGAGCAGTTCTTC

J: TRBJ1-6
D: .
length: 13
size: .
V: TRBV18
CDR3: CASSTGVGSPLHF
DNA: TGTGCCAGCTCGACCGGGGTGGGGTCACCCCTCCACTTT

J: TRBJ2-7
D: TRBD2
length: 13
size: .
V: TRBV10-3
CDR3: CASGLVAGYEQYF
DNA: TGTGCCTCAGGGTTGGTAGCGGGCTACGAGCAGTACTTC

J: TRBJ1-1
D: .
length: 15
size: few
V: TRBV7-8
CDR3: CASSLFPRGNTEAFF
DNA: TGTGCCAGCAGCTTATTTCCACGGGGGAACACTGAAGCTTTCTTT

J: TRBJ2-3
D: .
length: 11
size: .
V: TRBV20-1
CDR3: CSAPLGDTQYF
DNA: TGCAGTGCCCCCCTCGGTGATACGCAGTATTTT

J: TRBJ1-1
D: .
length: 15
size: .
V: TRBV7-6
CDR3: CASSSMGHSSTEAFF
DNA: TGTGCCAGCAGCTCGATGGGACACTCTAGCACTGAAGCTTTCTTT

J: TRBJ2-1
D: TRBD1
length: 18
size: .
V: TRBV7-2
CDR3: CASSIGATGSGPYNEQFF
DNA: TGTGCCAGCAGCATTGGAGCGACAGGGTCTGGCCCCTACAATGAGCAGTTCTTC

J: TRBJ2-5
D: TRBD2
length: 17
size: .
V: TRBV10-3
CDR3: CAISEPRLSGMGETQYF
DNA: TGTGCCATCAGTGAGCCACGCCTAAGCGGGATGGGAGAGACCCAGTACTTC

J: TRBJ2-1
D: TRBD2
length: 17
size: few
V: TRBV11-1
CDR3: CASSPRAGGPNEHEQFF
DNA: TGTGCCAGCAGCCCGCGGGCGGGAGGGCCCAATGAACATGAGCAGTTCTTC

J: TRBJ1-1
D: .
length: 12
size: .
V: TRBV25-1
CDR3: CASSDWDTEAFF
DNA: TGTGCCAGCAGTGACTGGGACACTGAAGCTTTCTTT

J: TRBJ2-1
D: .
length: 14
size: few
V: TRBV6-5
CDR3: CASSYSEGMNEQFF
DNA: TGTGCCAGCAGTTACTCTGAGGGGATGAATGAGCAGTTCTTC

J: TRBJ2-5
D: TRBD2
length: 14
size: few
V: TRBV6-2/TRBV6-3
CDR3: CASSPLAGEETQYF
DNA: TGTGCCAGCAGTCCTTTAGCGGGGGAGGAGACCCAGTACTTC

J: TRBJ1-4
D: .
length: 13
size: few
V: TRBV5-1
CDR3: CASSSRDREKLFF
DNA: TGCGCCAGCAGCTCGAGGGATAGAGAAAAACTGTTTTTT

J: TRBJ2-7
D: TRBD1
length: 19
size: once
V: TRBV5-5
CDR3: CASSSPDGRPGQGALEQYF
DNA: TGTGCCAGCAGCTCGCCCGATGGGAGACCGGGACAGGGGGCGTTGGAGCAGTACTTC

J: TRBJ2-5
D: .
length: 14
size: few
V: TRBV2
CDR3: CASSSLGGGETQYF
DNA: TGTGCCAGCTCTAGCCTGGGGGGCGGCGAGACCCAGTACTTC

J: TRBJ1-2
D: .
length: 12
size: .
V: TRBV6-5
CDR3: CASSSDNYGYTF
DNA: TGTGCCAGCAGTTCCGACAACTATGGCTACACCTTC

J: TRBJ2-1
D: .
length: 19
size: .
V: TRBV7-2
CDR3: CASSLATGRGSRSYNEQFF
DNA: TGTGCCAGCAGCTTAGCGACGGGGCGCGGCAGCCGCTCCTACAATGAGCAGTTCTTC

J: TRBJ1-6
D: .
length: 16
size: .
V: TRBV4-1
CDR3: CASSQDPEVYNSPLHF
DNA: TGCGCCAGCAGCCAAGACCCCGAGGTCTATAATTCACCCCTCCACTTT

J: TRBJ2-7
D: TRBD1
length: 14
size: .
V: TRBV5-6
CDR3: CASSLTGGEDEQYF
DNA: TGTGCCAGCAGCTTGACAGGGGGCGAAGACGAGCAGTACTTC

J: TRBJ1-3
D: .
length: 14
size: .
V: TRBV19
CDR3: CASTHRGIGNTIYF
DNA: TGTGCCAGTACCCACCGGGGGATTGGAAACACCATATATTTT

J: TRBJ2-3
D: .
length: 15
size: .
V: TRBV20-1
CDR3: CSAREGGFASDTQYF
DNA: TGCAGTGCTCGAGAGGGCGGGTTCGCGTCTGATACGCAGTATTTT